The entry below describes one TCR beta chain. Its cognate antigen is unknown. Making the TCR beta libraries involved quantitative 5'-RACE with molecular barcodes. Each CDR3 protein gets one entry after TCRdb re-called the 5' RACE reads with MiXCR. This sample has more than 100,000 distinct CDR3 sequences; more than 15% occur once, and the top ten carry about 30%. The CDR3 loop spans 11 amino acids. V was clipped by 10 bases and J by 5 bases, with 12 bases between them. The germline V gene has CDR1 SGHDN and CDR2 FVKESK. The data belong to a study of CD8 T cells in ankylosing spondylitis. Study results and limitations: Earlier reports found some motif variants in synovial fluid and blood in reactive arthritis. Apparently characteristic of ankylosing spondylitis blood was a TCR beta motif (fewer than ten highly homologous variants). Disease-associated clones were reportedly significantly overrepresented in matched ankylosing spondylitis synovial fluid.

This TCR came from a male donor with ankylosing spondylitis. Input material: blood, either unsorted or a sorted T cell fraction (not recorded which). V and J are TRBV14 and TRBJ2-7; D is perhaps TRBD1 (6 bases). CDR3 sequence reads: CATSRGNEQYF. DNA for the CDR3: TGTGCCACTTCCAGGGGCAACGAGCAGTACTTC. Full variable domain (outside the CDR3, taken from reference TRBV14 and TRBJ2-7): EAGVTQFPSHSVIEKGQTVTLRCDPISGHDNLYWYRRVMGKEIKFLLHFVKESKQDESGMPNNRFLAERTGGTYSTLKVQPAELEDSGVYFCATSRGNEQYFGPGTRLTVT.